This T cell receptor (beta chain) appears in the sequencing data of a study of T cell repertoires in cytomegalovirus infection. A remark on this clonotype: Its antigen is unknown. The junction shows a germline mismatch at one end, possibly a read error.

CDR1 and CDR2 (germline): MDHEN, SYDVKM. The CDR3 has 14 residues. TCRdb ran MiXCR on the reads and lists one entry per CDR3 protein. The repertoire holds about 770,000 distinct CDR3 sequences, with almost 30% as singletons. Study-wide results and caveats: Summed frequency of public TCR beta families distinguished CMV carriers with the relevant HLA.

The input for sequencing was cultured CD8+ T cells from PBMCs, taken from culture after CMV antigen stimulation. This clonotype originated in a human donor in good health (CMV status not recorded). Some clones in this sample may be carry-over from other donors' samples. The chain recombines TRBV28 with TRBJ2-3; tentatively, D is TRBD2 (5 bases). The CDR3 loop is CASSYTSSTDTPYF. The CDR3 nucleotides read TGTGCCAGCAGTTATACCTCTAGCACAGATACGCCGTATTTT. Based on the CDR3 plus reference TRBV28 and TRBJ2-3, the full variable domain is DVKVTQSSRYLVKRTGEKVFLECVQDMDHENMFWYRQDPGLGLRLIYFSYDVKMKEKGDIPEGYSVSREKKERFSLILESASTNQTSMYLCASSYTSSTDTPYFGPGTRLTVL.